This paragraph covers one T cell receptor (beta chain) sequence. Its cognate antigen is unknown. Different DNA sequences within this sample yield the same CDR3. The data derive from a study of PD-1 blockade in classical Hodgkin lymphoma. Study outcomes and limitations: The CD4+ diversity rise by C4D1 was clearest in complete responders.

The ends lost 4 bases at V and 3 bases at J; junction bases unmatched: 9. The germline CDR1 and CDR2 sequences are SGHRS and YFSETQ. The CDR3 is 15 amino acids. Time point defined: cycle 4 day 1 (C4D1), after 5 to 7 weeks of nivolumab. In every patient, relapse followed autologous stem cell transplantation, while exposure to brentuximab vedotin differed. Using immunoSEQ multiplex PCR, the repertoire was profiled, and TCRdb retains in-frame clones only, with some absent. The sample contains nearly 25,000 clones, approximately 70% of which appear only once. This sequence originates from a human donor with classical Hodgkin lymphoma. Sequences were derived from peripheral blood mononuclear cells (PBMCs), sampled before the fourth cycle of nivolumab. The chain has TRBV5-1 and TRBJ2-7, with 8 nucleotides matching TRBD2. For the CDR3, the DNA is TGCGCCAGCAGCCTGCAGGGCGGGGGGTTCTACGAGCAGTACTTC. Its translation is CASSLQGGGFYEQYF.